This TCR beta chain was obtained from a study of T cell changes during pregnancy in multiple sclerosis. This CDR3 is built from 15 residues. Trimming cost V 3 bases and J 2 bases, with 13 bases left between them. Germline loops: CDR1 SGHDT, CDR2 YYEEEE. Method: immunoSEQ multiplex PCR; TCRdb's copy keeps in-frame clones and lacks some. The repertoire includes 30,000 or so clones, 85% to 90% of them detected once, and 8% to 11% sits in the top ten. The material sequenced was CD8+ T cells from peripheral blood mononuclear cells, taken in the second trimester of pregnancy. The chain employs TRBV5-6 and TRBJ2-3; D might be TRBD2 (6 bases). This TCR came from a female donor with multiple sclerosis, enrolled in a pregnancy study. This CDR3 is CASSSLAYNTDTQYF. In DNA form, the CDR3 reads TGTGCCAGCAGCTCTCTAGCGTATAACACAGATACGCAGTATTTT.